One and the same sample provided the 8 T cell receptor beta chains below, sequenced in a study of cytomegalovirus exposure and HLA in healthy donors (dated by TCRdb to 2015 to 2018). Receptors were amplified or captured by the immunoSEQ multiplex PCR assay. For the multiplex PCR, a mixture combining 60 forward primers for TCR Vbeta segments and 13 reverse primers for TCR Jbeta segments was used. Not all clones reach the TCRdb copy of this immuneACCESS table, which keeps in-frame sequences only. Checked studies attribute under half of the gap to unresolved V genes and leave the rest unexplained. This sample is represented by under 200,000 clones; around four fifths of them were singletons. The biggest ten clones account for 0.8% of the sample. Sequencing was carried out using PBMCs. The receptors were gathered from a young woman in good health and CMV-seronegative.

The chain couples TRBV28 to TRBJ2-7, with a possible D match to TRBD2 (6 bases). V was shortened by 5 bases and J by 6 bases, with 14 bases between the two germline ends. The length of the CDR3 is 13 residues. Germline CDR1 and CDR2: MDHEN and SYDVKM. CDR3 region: CASSLGGRGEQYF. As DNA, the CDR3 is TGTGCCAGCAGTCTGGGGGGTAGGGGCGAGCAGTACTTC.

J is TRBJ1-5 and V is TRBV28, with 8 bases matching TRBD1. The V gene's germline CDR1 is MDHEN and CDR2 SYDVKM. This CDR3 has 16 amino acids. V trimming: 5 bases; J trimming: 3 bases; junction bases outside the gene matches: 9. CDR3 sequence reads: CASSSSGTGYNQPQHF. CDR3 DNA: TGTGCCAGCAGTAGCTCCGGGACAGGTTACAATCAGCCCCAGCATTTT.

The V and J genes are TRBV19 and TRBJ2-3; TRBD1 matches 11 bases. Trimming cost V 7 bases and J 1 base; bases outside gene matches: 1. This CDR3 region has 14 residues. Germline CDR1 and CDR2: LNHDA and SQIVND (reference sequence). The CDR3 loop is CASMDRGRTDTQYF. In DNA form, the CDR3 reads TGTGCCAGTATGGACAGGGGGCGCACAGATACGCAGTATTTT.

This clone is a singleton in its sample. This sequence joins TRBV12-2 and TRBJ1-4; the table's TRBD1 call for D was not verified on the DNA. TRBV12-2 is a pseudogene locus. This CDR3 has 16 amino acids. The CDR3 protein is CASRLALRGRWGKLFF. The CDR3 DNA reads TGTGCAAGTCGCTTAGCGCTTAGGGGGCGATGGGGAAAACTGTTTTTT.

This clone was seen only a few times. CDR3 sequence reads: CASSPGQGITEAFF. CDR3 bases: TGCGCCAGCAGCCCAGGACAGGGGATTACTGAAGCTTTCTTT. The chain links TRBV5-1 to TRBJ1-1; 9 nucleotides agree with TRBD1. The trim removed 4 bases at V and 5 bases at J, leaving 6 bases unmatched. The CDR3 covers 14 residues. CDR1 is SGHRS and CDR2 is YFSETQ in the germline V gene. Full variable domain (rest looked up from reference TRBV5-1 and TRBJ1-1): KAGVTQTPRYLIKTRGQQVTLSCSPISGHRSVSWYQQTPGQGLQFLFEYFSETQRNKGNFPGRFSGRQFSNSRSEMNVSTLELGDSALYLCASSPGQGITEAFFGQGTRLTVV.

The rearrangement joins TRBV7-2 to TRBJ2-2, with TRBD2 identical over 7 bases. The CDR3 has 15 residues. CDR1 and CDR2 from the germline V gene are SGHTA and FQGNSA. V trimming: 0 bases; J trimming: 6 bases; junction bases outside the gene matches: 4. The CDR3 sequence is CASSLAGGRAGELFF. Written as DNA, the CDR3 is TGTGCCAGCAGCTTAGCCGGGGGGAGGGCCGGGGAGCTGTTTTTT. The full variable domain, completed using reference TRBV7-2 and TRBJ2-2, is GAGVSQSPSNKVTEKGKDVELRCDPISGHTALYWYRQSLGQGLEFLIYFQGNSAPDKSGLPSDRFSAERTGGSVSTLTIQRTQQEDSAVYLCASSLAGGRAGELFFGEGSRLTVL.

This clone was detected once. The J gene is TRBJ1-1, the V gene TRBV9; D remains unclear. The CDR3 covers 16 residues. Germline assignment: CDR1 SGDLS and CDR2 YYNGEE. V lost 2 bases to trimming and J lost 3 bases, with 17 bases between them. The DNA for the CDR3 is TGTGCCAGCAGCGTTCCTCCCCCTCGGGTTGACACTGAAGCTTTCTTT. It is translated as CASSVPPPRVDTEAFF.

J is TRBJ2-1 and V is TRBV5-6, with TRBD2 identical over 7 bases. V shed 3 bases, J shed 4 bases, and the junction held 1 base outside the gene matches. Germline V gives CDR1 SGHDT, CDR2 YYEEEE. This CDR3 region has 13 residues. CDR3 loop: CASSSGGYNEQFF. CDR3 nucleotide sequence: TGTGCCAGCAGCTCGGGGGGATACAATGAGCAGTTCTTC.